These T cell receptor beta chains were read from a single sample in a study of blood T cell repertoires in COVID-19. The table came from immunoSEQ multiplex PCR; TCRdb's copy has only in-frame clones and leaves some out. The sample has roughly 160,000 clones, 80% to 85% seen once. Sequencing input: peripheral blood. All receptors derive from a man aged 65-85 years with active or convalescent COVID-19. Both conserved end residues are part of each CDR3. A D gene is named only where the DNA matches it firmly. For some rows the clone size is stated as once, few or many, or as a class when expanded; others skip it.

V gene	clone size	D gene	J gene	CDR3 protein	CDR3 DNA
TRBV6-5	few	TRBD1	TRBJ1-1	CASSYEQGAEAFF	TGTGCCAGCAGTTACGAACAGGGGGCCGAAGCTTTCTTT
TRBV9	.	TRBD2	TRBJ2-1	CASSVLPLAGARSYNEQFF	TGTGCCAGCAGCGTACTTCCCCTAGCGGGGGCCAGATCCTACAATGAGCAGTTCTTC
TRBV5-8	few	TRBD2	TRBJ2-2	CASSPPPGLAANTGELFF	TGTGCCAGCAGCCCACCTCCGGGGCTAGCGGCCAACACCGGGGAGCTGTTTTTT
TRBV19	.	TRBD1	TRBJ2-2	CASSTQGAEELFF	TGTGCCAGTAGTACCCAGGGGGCCGAGGAGCTGTTTTTT
TRBV5-1	once	TRBD2	TRBJ2-3	CASSHPSGDTDTQYF	TGCGCCAGCAGTCACCCTAGCGGGGACACAGATACGCAGTATTTT
TRBV19	.	.	TRBJ2-6	CASSISRGNPGANVLTF	TGTGCCAGTAGTATTAGTAGGGGCAACCCTGGGGCCAACGTCCTGACTTTC
TRBV5-1	few	TRBD1	TRBJ1-4	CASSYDSSRDRFELFF	TGCGCCAGCAGCTACGATTCGTCCCGGGACAGGTTTGAACTGTTTTTT
TRBV7-2	.	TRBD1	TRBJ1-2	CASSLGTGGYGYTF	TGTGCCAGCAGCTTAGGAACAGGGGGCTATGGCTACACCTTC
TRBV7-9	once	.	TRBJ1-5	CASSPVLSNQPQHF	TGTGCCAGCAGCCCCGTCCTTAGCAATCAGCCCCAGCATTTT
TRBV6-5	.	TRBD2	TRBJ2-5	CASSGLAGETQYF	TGTGCCAGCAGCGGACTAGCGGGGGAGACCCAGTACTTC
TRBV25-1	.	TRBD1	TRBJ2-3	CASSVQGADTQYF	TGTGCCAGCAGTGTACAGGGGGCAGATACGCAGTATTTT
TRBV7-2	.	.	TRBJ1-5	CASSLRGNQPQHF	TGTGCCAGCAGCTTACGGGGAAATCAGCCCCAGCATTTT
TRBV27	.	TRBD2	TRBJ2-2	CASSLWYGRALPGELFF	TGTGCCAGCAGTTTATGGTACGGGAGGGCCCTCCCCGGGGAGCTGTTTTTT
TRBV27	.	.	TRBJ2-2	CASSFGLGANTGELFF	TGTGCCAGCAGTTTCGGGCTCGGGGCGAACACCGGGGAGCTGTTTTTT
TRBV27	.	.	TRBJ2-3	CASSARASGTDTQYF	TGTGCCAGCAGCGCTCGGGCTAGCGGCACAGATACGCAGTATTTT
TRBV11-3	.	.	TRBJ2-2	CASSHNRGELFF	TGTGCCAGCAGCCACAACCGTGGGGAGCTGTTTTTT
TRBV11-3	.	TRBD2	TRBJ2-1	CASSLGGLAGEEQFF	TGTGCCAGCAGCTTAGGTGGACTAGCGGGAGAAGAGCAGTTCTTC